This entry lists 5 T cell receptor beta chains sequenced from one sample in a study of OX40 agonist ivuxolimab in advanced cancers. The repertoire was sequenced with immunoSEQ multiplex PCR; TCRdb's copy has only in-frame clones and lacks some. The sample yields 70,000 to 85,000 clones, roughly 92% seen once. This specimen consisted of CD4+ or CD8+ T cells sorted from blood, obtained in a trial of the OX40 agonist ivuxolimab. The receptors derive from an adult with an advanced solid tumor such as melanoma, head and neck, liver or kidney cancer.

This rearrangement joins TRBV7-6 to TRBJ2-7; 9 bases fit TRBD1. Trimming cost V 0 bases and J 3 bases; bases outside gene matches: 3. Germline CDR1 reads SGHVS; CDR2 reads FNYEAQ. The CDR3 is made up of 15 amino acids. This CDR3 reads CASSLAGGQGYEQYF. As DNA, the CDR3 is TGTGCCAGCAGCTTAGCCGGGGGACAGGGCTACGAGCAGTACTTC.

The J gene is TRBJ2-7, the V gene TRBV7-9, with 7 nucleotides matching TRBD1. Germline V lookup: CDR1 SEHNR, CDR2 FQNEAQ (reference sequence). The V and J ends lost 5 bases and 4 bases, in that order; junction bases with no gene match: 14. CDR3 size: 16 residues. The CDR3 sequence: CASSARQGVPTYEQYF. CDR3 sequence (DNA): TGTGCCAGCAGCGCCCGGCAGGGGGTACCTACTTACGAGCAGTACTTC.

The chain joins TRBV7-2 to TRBJ2-1, with D tentatively TRBD2 (6 bases). This CDR3 spans 13 amino acids. Per germline, CDR1 SGHTA and CDR2 FQGNSA. Trimming cost V 5 bases and J 9 bases, with 14 bases left between them. The CDR3 here is CASSPDAGPEQFF. The CDR3 DNA is TGTGCCAGCAGCCCGGATGCGGGGCCTGAGCAGTTCTTC.

The chain combines TRBV5-1 with TRBJ2-3; the match to TRBD2 covers 7 bases. V shed 2 bases, J shed 0 bases, and the junction held 3 bases outside the gene matches. The germline V gene encodes CDR1 SGHRS and CDR2 YFSETQ. The CDR3 is 15 amino acids. CDR3 in amino acids: CASSFLRGSTDTQYF. CDR3 nucleotide sequence: TGCGCCAGCAGCTTCTTGCGGGGGAGCACAGATACGCAGTATTTT.

The chain links TRBV12-5 to TRBJ2-3; D is ambiguous. V lost 4 bases, J lost 2 bases, and 4 bases lay in between. Germline loops: CDR1 LGHNT, CDR2 FRNRAP. The CDR3 contains 12 residues. The CDR3 nucleotides read TGTGCTAGTGGTTCAGACACAGATACGCAGTATTTT. This sequence encodes CASGSDTDTQYF. Full variable domain (outside the CDR3, taken from reference TRBV12-5 and TRBJ2-3): DARVTQTPRHKVTEMGQEVTMRCQPILGHNTVFWYRQTMMQGLELLAYFRNRAPLDDSGMPKDRFSAEMPDATLATLKIQPSEPRDSAVYFCASGSDTDTQYFGPGTRLTVL.